This TCR beta chain was found in a study of shared clonotypes between healthy human individuals. As to this clone: Its antigen is undetermined.

Study-wide results and limits: Larger estimated richness was generally recorded for naive subsets relative to memory subsets.

Deep-level settings were used for running the assay. On sorted subsets, replicate PCRs used 150 to 250 ng DNA, or around 30,000 T cell genomes. Assay: immunoSEQ multiplex PCR; the TCRdb copy retains only in-frame clones and omits some. Here the sample spans roughly 530,000 clones, almost 97% being singletons. The sample was naive CD4+ T cells sorted from blood. As to subset: CD45RA+ positively selected. This receptor was identified in a woman in her thirties in good health.

CDR3 DNA sequence: TGTGCCAGCAGTGATAGGTCCCTAGCGGAGAACACCGGGGAGCTGTTTTTT. Its protein is CASSDRSLAENTGELFF. The chain combines TRBV6-1 with TRBJ2-2; 7 bases are a match to TRBD2. Germline V gene sequence: CDR1 MNHNS, CDR2 SASEGT. The V and J ends lost 3 bases and 1 base, in that order; junction bases with no gene match: 8. This CDR3 contains 17 residues.